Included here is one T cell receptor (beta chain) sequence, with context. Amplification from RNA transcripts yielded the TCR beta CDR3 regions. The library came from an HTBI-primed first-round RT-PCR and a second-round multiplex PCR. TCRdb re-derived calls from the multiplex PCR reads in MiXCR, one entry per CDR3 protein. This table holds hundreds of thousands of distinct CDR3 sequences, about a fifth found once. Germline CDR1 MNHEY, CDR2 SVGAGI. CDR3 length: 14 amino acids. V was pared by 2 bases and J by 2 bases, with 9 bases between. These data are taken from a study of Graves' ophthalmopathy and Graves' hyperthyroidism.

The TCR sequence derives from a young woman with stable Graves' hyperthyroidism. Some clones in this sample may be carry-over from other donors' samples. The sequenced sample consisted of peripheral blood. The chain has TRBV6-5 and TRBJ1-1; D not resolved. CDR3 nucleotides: TGTGCCAGCAGTTACAGGCGGGCAAACACTGAAGCTTTCTTT. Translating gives CASSYRRANTEAFF.